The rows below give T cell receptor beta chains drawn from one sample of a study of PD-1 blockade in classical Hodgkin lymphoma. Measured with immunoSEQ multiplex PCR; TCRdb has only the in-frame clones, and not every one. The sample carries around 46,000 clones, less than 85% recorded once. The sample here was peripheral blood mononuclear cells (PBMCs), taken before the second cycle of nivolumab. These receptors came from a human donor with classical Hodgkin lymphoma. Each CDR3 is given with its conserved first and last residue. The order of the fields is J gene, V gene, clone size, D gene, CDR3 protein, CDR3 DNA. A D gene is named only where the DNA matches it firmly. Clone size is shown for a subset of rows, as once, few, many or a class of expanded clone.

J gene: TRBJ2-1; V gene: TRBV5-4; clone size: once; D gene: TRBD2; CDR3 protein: CASSHPLAGVEGGDEQFF; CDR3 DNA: TGTGCCAGCAGCCACCCACTAGCGGGAGTTGAGGGAGGTGATGAGCAGTTCTTC
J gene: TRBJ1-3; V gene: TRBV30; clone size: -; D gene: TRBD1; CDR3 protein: CAWSEGARNTIYF; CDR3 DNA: TGTGCCTGGAGTGAGGGGGCAAGGAACACCATATATTTT
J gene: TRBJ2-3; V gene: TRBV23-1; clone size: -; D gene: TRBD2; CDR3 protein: CASSQSISSGRARPTQYF; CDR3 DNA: TGCGCCAGCAGTCAATCTATCTCTAGCGGGAGGGCCCGCCCTACGCAGTATTTT
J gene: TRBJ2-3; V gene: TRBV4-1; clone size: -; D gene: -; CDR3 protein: CASSLGGITSTDTQYF; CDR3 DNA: TGCGCCAGCAGCCTGGGCGGGATTACTAGCACAGATACGCAGTATTTT
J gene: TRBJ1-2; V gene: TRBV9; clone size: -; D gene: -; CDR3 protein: CASSASTGTYGYTF; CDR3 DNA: TGTGCCAGCAGCGCTTCTACAGGGACCTATGGCTACACCTTC
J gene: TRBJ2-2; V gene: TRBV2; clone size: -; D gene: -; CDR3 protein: CASSYALGGGELFF; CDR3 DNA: TGTGCCAGCAGTTACGCCTTGGGGGGCGGGGAGCTGTTTTTT
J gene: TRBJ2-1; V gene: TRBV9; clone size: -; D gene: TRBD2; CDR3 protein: CASSVGTSGSNEQFF; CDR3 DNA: TGTGCCAGCAGCGTAGGGACTAGCGGGAGCAATGAGCAGTTCTTC
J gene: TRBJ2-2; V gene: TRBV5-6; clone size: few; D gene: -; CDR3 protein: CASSFEGQLNRELFF; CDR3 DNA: TGTGCCAGCAGCTTCGAGGGGCAGCTTAACCGGGAGCTGTTTTTT
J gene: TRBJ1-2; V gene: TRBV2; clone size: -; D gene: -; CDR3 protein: CASNRDRDAGVYGYTF; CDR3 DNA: TGTGCCTCCAACCGGGATAGAGACGCCGGGGTCTATGGCTACACCTTC
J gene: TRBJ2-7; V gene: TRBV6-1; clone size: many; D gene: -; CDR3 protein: CASSEQGEEQYF; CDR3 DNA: TGTGCCAGCAGTGAGCAGGGCGAAGAGCAGTACTTC
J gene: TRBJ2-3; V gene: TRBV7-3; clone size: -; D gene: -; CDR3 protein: CASSQSTDTQYF; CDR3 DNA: TGTGCCAGCAGTCAAAGCACAGATACGCAGTATTTT
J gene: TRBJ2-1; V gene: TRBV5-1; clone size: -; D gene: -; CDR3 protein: CASSFFAQGVEQFF; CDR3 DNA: TGCGCCAGCAGCTTCTTTGCGCAAGGGGTTGAGCAGTTCTTC
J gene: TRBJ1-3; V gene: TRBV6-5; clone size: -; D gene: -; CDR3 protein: CASSYNRASGNTIYF; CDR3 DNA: TGTGCCAGCAGTTACAACAGAGCATCTGGAAACACCATATATTTT
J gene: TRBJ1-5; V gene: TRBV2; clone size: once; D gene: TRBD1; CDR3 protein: CASRQGNQPQHF; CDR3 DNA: TGTGCCAGCCGACAGGGGAATCAGCCCCAGCATTTT
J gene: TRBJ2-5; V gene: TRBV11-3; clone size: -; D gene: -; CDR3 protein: CASSFLGAETQYF; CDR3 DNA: TGTGCCAGCAGCTTTTTGGGGGCGGAGACCCAGTACTTC
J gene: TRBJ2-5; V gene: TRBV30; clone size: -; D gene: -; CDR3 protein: CAWGGSQETQYF; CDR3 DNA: TGTGCCTGGGGGGGCTCACAAGAGACCCAGTACTTC
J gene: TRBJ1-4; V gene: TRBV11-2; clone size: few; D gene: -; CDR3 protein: CASSRVGAGVREKLFF; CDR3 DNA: TGTGCCAGCAGCCGGGTGGGGGCAGGGGTCCGGGAGAAACTGTTTTTT
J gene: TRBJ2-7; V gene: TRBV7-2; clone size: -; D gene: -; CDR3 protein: CASSLSGTYEQYF; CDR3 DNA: TGTGCCAGCAGCTTATCGGGGACCTACGAGCAGTACTTC
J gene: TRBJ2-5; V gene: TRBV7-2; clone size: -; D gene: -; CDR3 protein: CASSRGTGLGTQYF; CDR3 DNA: TGTGCCAGCAGCCGCGGGACGGGCCTAGGGACCCAGTACTTC
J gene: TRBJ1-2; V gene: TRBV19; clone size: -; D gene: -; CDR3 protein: CASSIGWGSDGYTF; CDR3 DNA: TGTGCCAGTAGTATAGGCTGGGGATCAGACGGCTACACCTTC
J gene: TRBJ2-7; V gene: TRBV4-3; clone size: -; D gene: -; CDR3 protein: CASSQGFQVTYEQYF; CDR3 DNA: TGCGCCAGCAGCCAAGGTTTCCAGGTTACCTACGAGCAGTACTTC
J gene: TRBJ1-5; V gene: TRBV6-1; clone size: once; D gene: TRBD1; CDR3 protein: CASRDREVGPQHF; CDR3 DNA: TGTGCCAGCAGGGACAGGGAGGTTGGGCCCCAGCATTTT
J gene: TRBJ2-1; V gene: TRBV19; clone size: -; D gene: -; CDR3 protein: CASSIAGGLYNEQFF; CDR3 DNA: TGTGCCAGTAGTATAGCCGGCGGACTCTACAATGAGCAGTTCTTC
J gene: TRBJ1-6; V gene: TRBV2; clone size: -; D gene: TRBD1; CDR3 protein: CAIKTGTGDSPLHF; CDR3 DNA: TGTGCCATCAAGACCGGGACAGGGGATTCACCCCTCCACTTT
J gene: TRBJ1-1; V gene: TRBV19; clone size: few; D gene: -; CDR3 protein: CASSDLGPENTEAFF; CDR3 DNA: TGTGCCAGTAGTGATTTGGGGCCGGAGAACACTGAAGCTTTCTTT
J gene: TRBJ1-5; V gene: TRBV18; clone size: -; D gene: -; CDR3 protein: CASRQAINQPQHF; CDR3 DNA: TGTGCCAGCCGTCAGGCGATCAATCAGCCCCAGCATTTT
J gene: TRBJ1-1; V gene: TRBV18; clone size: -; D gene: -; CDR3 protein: CASSQRNGGATEAFF; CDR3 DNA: TGTGCCAGCTCACAAAGAAATGGGGGGGCGACTGAAGCTTTCTTT
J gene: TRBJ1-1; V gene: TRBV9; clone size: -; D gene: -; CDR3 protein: CASSPDGGPGLGAFF; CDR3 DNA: TGTGCCAGCAGCCCCGATGGGGGACCCGGTTTGGGGGCTTTCTTT
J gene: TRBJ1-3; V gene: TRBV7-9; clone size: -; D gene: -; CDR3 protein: CASSFEQFGNTIYF; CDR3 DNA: TGTGCCAGCAGCTTTGAACAGTTCGGAAACACCATATATTTT
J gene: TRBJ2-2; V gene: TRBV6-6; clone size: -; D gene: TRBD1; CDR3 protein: CASIPTGGAGTGELFF; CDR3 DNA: TGTGCCAGCATTCCAACAGGGGGCGCGGGCACCGGGGAGCTGTTTTTT
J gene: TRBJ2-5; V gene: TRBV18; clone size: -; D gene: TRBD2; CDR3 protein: CASSPPGLAGEEETQYF; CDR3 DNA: TGTGCCAGCTCACCCCCGGGACTAGCGGGAGAAGAAGAGACCCAGTACTTC
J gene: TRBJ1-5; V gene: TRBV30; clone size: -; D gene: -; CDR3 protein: CAWSVDNQPQHF; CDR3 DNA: TGTGCCTGGAGTGTAGACAACCAGCCCCAGCATTTT
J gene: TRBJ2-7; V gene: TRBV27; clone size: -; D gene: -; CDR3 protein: CASRRVGPYEQYF; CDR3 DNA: TGTGCCAGCAGACGGGTCGGACCCTACGAGCAGTACTTC
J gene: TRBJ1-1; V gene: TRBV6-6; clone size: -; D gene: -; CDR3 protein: CASSIQGTEAFF; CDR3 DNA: TGTGCCAGCAGTATACAGGGCACTGAAGCTTTCTTT
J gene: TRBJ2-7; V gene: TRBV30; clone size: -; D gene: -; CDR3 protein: CAWRPSGYYEQYF; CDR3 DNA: TGTGCCTGGAGACCCAGCGGGTATTACGAGCAGTACTTC
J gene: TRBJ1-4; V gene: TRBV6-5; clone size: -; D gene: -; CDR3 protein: CASGVLNEKLFF; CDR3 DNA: TGTGCATCGGGGGTGTTGAATGAAAAACTGTTTTTT
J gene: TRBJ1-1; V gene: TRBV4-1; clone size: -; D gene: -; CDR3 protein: CASSQDTTTEAFF; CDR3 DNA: TGCGCCAGCAGCCAAGATACGACCACTGAAGCTTTCTTT
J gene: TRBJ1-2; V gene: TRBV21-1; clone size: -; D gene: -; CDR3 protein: CASSKGGQDGNYGYTF; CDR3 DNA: TGTGCCAGCAGCAAAGGGGGGCAGGATGGAAACTATGGCTACACCTTC
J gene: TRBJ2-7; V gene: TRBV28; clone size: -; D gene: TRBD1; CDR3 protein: CASRVDRSYEQYF; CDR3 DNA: TGTGCCAGCAGGGTGGACAGGTCCTACGAGCAGTACTTC
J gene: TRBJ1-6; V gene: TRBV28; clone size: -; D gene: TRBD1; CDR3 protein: CASSSPGQNNSPLHF; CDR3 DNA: TGTGCCAGCAGCTCACCGGGACAGAATAATTCACCCCTCCACTTT
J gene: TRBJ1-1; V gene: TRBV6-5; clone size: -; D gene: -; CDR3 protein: CASSYSTLGVGTEAFF; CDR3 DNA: TGTGCCAGCAGTTACTCGACGTTGGGGGTTGGCACTGAAGCTTTCTTT
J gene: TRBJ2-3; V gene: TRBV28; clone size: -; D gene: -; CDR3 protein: CASSVTSSTGTDTQYF; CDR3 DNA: TGTGCCAGCAGTGTTACTAGCTCTACTGGCACAGATACGCAGTATTTT
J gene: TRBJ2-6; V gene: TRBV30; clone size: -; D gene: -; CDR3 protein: CAWRSKAGANVLTF; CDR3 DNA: TGTGCCTGGAGGTCCAAAGCAGGGGCCAACGTCCTGACTTTC
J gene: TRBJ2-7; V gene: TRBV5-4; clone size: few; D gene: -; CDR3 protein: CASSHPDYSYEQYF; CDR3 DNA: TGTGCCAGCAGTCATCCAGACTACTCCTACGAGCAGTACTTC
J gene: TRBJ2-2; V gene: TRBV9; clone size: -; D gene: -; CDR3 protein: CASSPSTGELFF; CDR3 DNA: TGTGCCAGCAGCCCCAGTACCGGGGAGCTGTTTTTT